This T cell receptor (beta chain) came from a study of blood T cell repertoires in COVID-19 (dated by TCRdb to 2018 to 2020). Regarding the research as a whole: Samples from collaborators originated in the United States, Italy and Spain and spanned both the acute and convalescent phases of COVID-19. The material from the prospective study consisted of cDNA or gDNA derived from T cells, B-cell-depleted T cells, or PBMCs. The dataset comprised deeply sampled blood TCRbeta repertoires from subjects exposed to, actively infected with, or recovered from COVID-19. The repertoires were released in a freely available public database intended as a resource for research on the immune response to SARS-CoV-2. The samples were drawn from two sources: the first 160 participants of the ongoing ImmuneRACE study, and some 1,300 subjects contributed by 6 global collaborators. A de-identified subject ID, COVID-19 status, age in years and sex were almost always included in the sample metadata. HLA class I and class II types, where available, came from metadata supplied by the sample provider rather than from assay-based typing.

A remark on this clone: Its cognate antigen has yet to be identified. There are no base qualities to consult, and no much larger clone falls within one base.

Each collaborating institution followed its own protocols to collect whole blood in K2EDTA tubes. For TCRbeta analysis, collaborators shipped samples in one of three forms: frozen whole blood, isolated PBMCs, or DNA extracted from either of those sample types. The germline V gene gives CDR1 as SGHTA and CDR2 as FQGNSA. V is reduced by 3 bases and J by 6 bases, leaving a spacing of 15 bases between them. The CDR3 runs 14 residues from the cysteine to the phenylalanine. The sequence is cut down to CDR3 DNA, 42 bases in frame from base 1. Overall study outcomes, separate from this receptor: How much clinical and demographic metadata was included differed by source and by participant, and the metadata was provided uncurated.

TCRbeta CDR3 regions were amplified from genomic DNA by means of the immunoSEQ Assay, a bias-controlled multiplex PCR. On the authors' methods: Within the assay, amplification of reference gene primers was used to estimate how many nucleated cells each sample contained. To quantify the absolute abundance of each unique TCRbeta CDR3 rearrangement, sequence reads were collapsed and filtered. For each sample, productive Simpson clonality was calculated as the square root of Simpson's diversity index across productive rearrangements. In its TCRdb copy, this immuneACCESS table keeps in-frame sequences only and misses some clones. Where compared with another copy, unresolved V genes explain less than half of these, and the others have no known cause. The V and J calls and the clone size are those of that table, but D and trimming were determined from the DNA. The sample profile shows just over 250,000 clones; about 90% of them were found once. 2% to 3% of the sample goes to the ten largest clones.

The sequence came from a woman aged 50 to 60 with acute or convalescent COVID-19. Sequencing was performed on peripheral blood. The rearrangement combines TRBV7-2 with TRBJ2-7, and TRBD2 may be the D gene, going by 6 matching bases. CDR3 region: CASSFGGPFSEQYF. Read as DNA, the sequence is TGTGCCAGCAGCTTCGGAGGGCCTTTTTCCGAGCAGTACTTC. With the rest looked up from the reference TRBV7-2 and TRBJ2-7 genes rather than sequenced, the full variable domain is GAGVSQSPSNKVTEKGKDVELRCDPISGHTALYWYRQSLGQGLEFLIYFQGNSAPDKSGLPSDRFSAERTGGSVSTLTIQRTQQEDSAVYLCASSFGGPFSEQYFGPGTRLTVT.